The clone carrying this TCR beta chain was counted a few times. Its specificity is unknown. The CDR3 regions of TCR beta were amplified from RNA transcripts. A first-round RT-PCR of the TCR CDR3 used the HTBI primer set. From the multiplex PCR reads, TCRdb called clonotypes with MiXCR, one entry per CDR3 protein. The table records some 580,000 distinct CDR3 sequences, roughly a sixth of them present only once. This record belongs to a study of T cells in Graves' hyperthyroidism and ophthalmopathy. Study results and caveats: Blood also held most thyroid clonotypes expanded beyond 0.001.

This sequence was found in a woman between 40 and 55 years old with Graves' ophthalmopathy. The sample was blood.

In DNA form, the CDR3 reads TGCAGTGCTCAGAGGAGCGGGAGCTCCTACGAGCAGTACTTC. Its translation: CSAQRSGSSYEQYF. The chain joins TRBV20-1 to TRBJ2-7; 8 nucleotides match TRBD2. With V trimmed by 5 bases and J by 0 bases, 6 bases remained unmatched. In germline, CDR1 is DFQATT, CDR2 SNEGSKA (reference sequence). The CDR3 covers 14 residues.